The TCR beta chain under discussion was sequenced for a study of blood T cell repertoires in COVID-19. About the study: Donors in the United States, Italy and Spain gave samples during acute or convalescent COVID-19.

Authors' data handling: The authors estimated nucleated cell counts from reference gene primer amplification. Sequencing was performed with immunoSEQ multiplex PCR; in TCRdb, only in-frame clones are kept and a portion is missing. V and J calls and clone size follow that table, whereas D and trimming were derived from the DNA. Of some 250,000 clones listed, roughly 86% were seen once; the top ten hold 2.5% to 3.5%. The V and J ends lost 6 bases and 0 bases respectively, with 13 bases between them. Per germline, CDR1 MNHEY and CDR2 SVGEGT. This CDR3 spans 15 amino acids. Residents of 20 to 25 US areas, aged roughly 18 to 89 years, made up the participants. Self-reported history from a screening survey and questionnaire set each donor's cohort.

The source of this sequence is a woman in her thirties or forties with acute COVID-19. Sequenced material: PBMCs or T cells enriched from blood (not recorded which). This rearrangement joins TRBV6-2 or TRBV6-3 to TRBJ2-3; maybe TRBD2 (6 bases). CDR3 in DNA: TGTGCCAGCAGCGACCTCGGGACTAGCACAGATACGCAGTATTTT. As protein: CASSDLGTSTDTQYF.